This TCR beta chain was observed in a study of cytomegalovirus exposure and HLA in healthy donors. Germline V gene data show CDR1 as WSHSY and CDR2 as SAAADI. V lost 0 bases and J lost 6; bases outside the gene matches: 2. The CDR3 sequence is 14 residues long. PCR amplification relied on 60 Vbeta primers (plus 13 Jbeta primers). Sequencing was performed with immunoSEQ multiplex PCR; in TCRdb, only in-frame clones are kept and a portion is missing. The table has about 160,000 clones, 75% seen once. The rearrangement links TRBV10-2 to TRBJ1-5; 7 positions agree with TRBD1. This receptor was obtained from a woman aged 45 to 65 in good health and CMV-seropositive. The sequencing input was PBMCs. The CDR3 sequence: CASSESTGVQPQHF. The CDR3 DNA sequence: TGCGCCAGCAGTGAGTCAACAGGGGTTCAGCCCCAGCATTTT.